This T cell receptor (beta chain) was profiled in a study of patients and donors after allogeneic stem cell transplantation. Germline CDR1 is SGHRS and CDR2 is YFSETQ. Trimming stripped 1 base from V and 4 bases from J, with 8 bases between. The CDR3 has 13 amino acids. This clonotype has just one count. MiXCR was run by TCRdb on the RT-PCR reads, yielding one entry per CDR3 protein. In the table there are about 200,000 distinct CDR3 sequences, around 41% of which are singletons. This TCR was sampled from a human donor who was either an allogeneic HSCT recipient or a stem cell or donor lymphocyte infusion donor (not recorded which). It is not recorded whose cells these are; they may come from a transplant donor. This chain links TRBV5-1 with TRBJ2-5; D is unresolved. Specimen: blood, either unsorted or a sorted T cell fraction (not recorded which). The CDR3 nucleotides read TGCGCCAGCAGCTTGATGGTCGGAGAGACCCAGTACTTC. Residues: CASSLMVGETQYF.